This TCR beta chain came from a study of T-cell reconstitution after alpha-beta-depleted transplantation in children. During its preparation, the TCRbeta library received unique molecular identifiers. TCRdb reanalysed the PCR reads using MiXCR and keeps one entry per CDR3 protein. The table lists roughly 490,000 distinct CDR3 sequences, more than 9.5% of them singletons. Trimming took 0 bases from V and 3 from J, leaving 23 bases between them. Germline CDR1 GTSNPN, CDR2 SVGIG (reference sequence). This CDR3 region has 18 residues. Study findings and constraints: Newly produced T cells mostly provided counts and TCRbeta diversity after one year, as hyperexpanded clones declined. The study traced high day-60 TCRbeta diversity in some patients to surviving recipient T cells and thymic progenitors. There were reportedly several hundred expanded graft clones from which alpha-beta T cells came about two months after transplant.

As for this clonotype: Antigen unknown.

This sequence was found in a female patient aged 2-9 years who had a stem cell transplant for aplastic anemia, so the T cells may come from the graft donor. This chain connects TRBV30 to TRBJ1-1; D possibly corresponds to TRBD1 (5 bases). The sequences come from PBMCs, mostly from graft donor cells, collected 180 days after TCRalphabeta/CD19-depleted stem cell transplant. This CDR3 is CAWSVRGSRWGGDTEAFF. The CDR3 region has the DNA TGTGCCTGGAGTGTACGAGGCAGCCGCTGGGGCGGGGACACTGAAGCTTTCTTT.